The clone carrying this T cell receptor (beta chain) appeared once. Sequencing was performed with immunoSEQ multiplex PCR; in TCRdb, only in-frame clones are kept and a portion is missing. This sample has around 34,000 clones, with about four fifths found just once. Trimming cost V 5 bases and J 4 bases; bases outside gene matches: 6. Germline CDR1 KGHDR, CDR2 SFDVKD. The CDR3 runs to 16 residues. These data belong to a study of blood T cell repertoires in COVID-19. Across the whole study: PBMCs, B-cell-depleted T cells, or T cells were the source of the cDNA or gDNA that made up the material.

The origin of this receptor is a man older than 75 with active or convalescent COVID-19. Sequenced input: peripheral blood. This chain links TRBV24-1 with TRBJ2-3, with 12 bases identical to TRBD1. CDR3 coding DNA: TGTGCCACCAGTGCCGGGACAGGGGGCGGCCCAGATACGCAGTATTTT. Its protein is CATSAGTGGGPDTQYF.